Shown below are 27 T cell receptor beta chains from a single sample sequenced in a study of shared clonotypes between healthy human individuals. The method was immunoSEQ multiplex PCR; TCRdb's version includes in-frame clones alone and lacks a portion of them. The table shows a few million clones, with approximately 92% occurring only once. Naive CD8 cells lacked CD45RO and underwent positive selection for CCR7, leaving out terminally differentiated effector memory CD45RA+ cells. Specimen: naive CD8+ T cells from PBMCs. Receptor source: a man in his late teens or twenties in good health. Some clones in this sample may be carry-over from other donors' samples.

With respect to this clone: Other nucleotide sequences in the sample specify the same CDR3. The rearrangement uses TRBV9 and TRBJ2-3; the D is unclear. Trimming took 0 bases from V and 2 from J, leaving 10 bases between them. There are 15 residues in the CDR3. The germline gives CDR1 SGDLS, CDR2 YYNGEE. This CDR3 is CASSVEGRTTDTQYF. The CDR3 DNA sequence: TGTGCCAGCAGCGTAGAAGGACGGACCACAGATACGCAGTATTTT.

V usage is TRBV9 and J usage is TRBJ2-2; D not certain. Trimming shortened V by 0 bases and J by 1 base, and 16 bases separated the two germline ends. The CDR3 totals 18 residues. Per the germline V gene, CDR1 is SGDLS and CDR2 is YYNGEE. The CDR3 is CASSVDRWNLGNTGELFF. CDR3 bases: TGTGCCAGCAGCGTAGATAGATGGAACTTGGGGAACACCGGGGAGCTGTTTTTT.

The CDR3: CASSRSPIGTSGREAYEQYF. CDR3 nucleotides: TGTGCCAGCAGCAGATCCCCCATAGGGACTAGCGGGAGAGAGGCCTACGAGCAGTACTTC. The rearrangement joins TRBV9 to TRBJ2-7; 14 bases align to TRBD2. J gave up 2 bases and V 4 bases, and 17 bases lay outside the gene matches. There are 20 residues in the CDR3. Germline loops: CDR1 SGDLS, CDR2 YYNGEE.

The chain employs TRBV19 and TRBJ2-2; TRBD2 matches 7 bases. The CDR3 totals 14 residues. Germline CDR1 is LNHDA and CDR2 is SQIVND (reference sequence). With V trimmed by 10 bases and J by 2 bases, 7 bases remained unmatched. The CDR3 loop is CATGEGLNTGELFF. As DNA, the CDR3 is TGTGCCACCGGGGAGGGGCTTAACACCGGGGAGCTGTTTTTT.

V usage is TRBV4-3 and J usage is TRBJ2-1; perhaps TRBD2 as D (6 bases). The germline V and J ends were trimmed by 0 bases and 10 bases, with 16 bases remaining between them. The CDR3 covers 15 residues. Germline V gives CDR1 LGHNA, CDR2 YSLEER. DNA for the CDR3: TGCGCCAGCAGCCAAGATCAAGGTGGGCGGGAAGAGCAGTTCTTC. It yields the protein CASSQDQGGREEQFF.

Turning to this clone: Other nucleotide sequences in the sample specify the same CDR3. This rearrangement joins TRBV27 to TRBJ2-7; no reliable D call. V lost 5 bases, J lost 2 bases, and 10 bases lay in between. The germline gives CDR1 MNHEY, CDR2 SMNVEV (reference sequence). The CDR3 consists of 13 residues. The CDR3 spells CASSLSKTYEQYF. The CDR3 DNA is TGTGCCAGCAGTCTCTCGAAAACCTACGAGCAGTACTTC.

Comments on this clone: The sample holds other DNA sequences that translate to the same CDR3. The chain couples TRBV10-3 to TRBJ1-2; no definite D call. This CDR3 has 12 amino acids. Germline values: CDR1 ENHRY, CDR2 SYGVKD. V lost 0 bases to trimming and J lost 4 bases, with 3 bases between them. The CDR3 loop is CAISESSYGYTF. The CDR3, as DNA: TGTGCCATCAGTGAGTCGAGCTATGGCTACACCTTC.

The rearrangement joins TRBV28 to TRBJ2-7; 10 bases fit TRBD2. The CDR3 runs to 14 residues. After removal of 6 bases from V and 3 bases from J, the junction contained 5 bases not matched to a gene. The germline V gene has CDR1 MDHEN and CDR2 SYDVKM. Here the CDR3 DNA reads TGTGCCAGCAGCCAACTAGCGGGATACTACGAGCAGTACTTC. This translates into CASSQLAGYYEQYF.

This chain uses TRBV9 with TRBJ2-1; 7 positions agree with TRBD1. The CDR3 runs to 16 residues. Germline V gene sequence: CDR1 SGDLS, CDR2 YYNGEE. With 4 bases clipped from V and 8 bases from J, the junction kept 15 bases outside the gene matches. The CDR3: CASSPQPGQFLDEQFF. The CDR3 DNA is TGTGCCAGCAGCCCTCAACCGGGACAGTTCCTCGATGAGCAGTTCTTC.

This clone has a handful of counts. V is TRBV11-2 and J is TRBJ1-1; D is unclear. V gave up 6 bases and J gave up 1 base, with 9 bases separating them. The germline gives CDR1 SGHAT, CDR2 FQNNGV. This CDR3 is built from 13 residues. As DNA, the CDR3 is TGTGCCAGCAGAACTGACGGGAACACTGAAGCTTTCTTT. Translated: CASRTDGNTEAFF.

This rearrangement joins TRBV9 to TRBJ2-7, with 11 bases aligning to TRBD1. CDR1 and CDR2 (germline): SGDLS, YYNGEE. Trimming cost V 1 base and J 5 bases; bases outside gene matches: 5. The CDR3 runs 15 residues. CDR3 in amino acids: CASSVTDRGPHEQYF. CDR3 sequence (DNA): TGTGCCAGCAGCGTAACGGACAGGGGGCCTCACGAGCAGTACTTC.

DNA for the CDR3: TGTGCCAGCAGCCGCCCAAGGCCCTATGAAGAGTTCACCTTC. It translates to CASSRPRPYEEFTF. The rearrangement joins TRBV4-2 to TRBJ1-2; D is uncertain. Germline V CDR1 and CDR2: LGHNA, YNFKEQ. V lost 4 bases to trimming and J lost 13 bases, with 22 bases between them. The CDR3 runs 14 residues.

This chain joins TRBV19 and TRBJ2-7; TRBD2 agrees at 9 bases. The CDR3 is 15 residues long. Germline V lookup: CDR1 LNHDA, CDR2 SQIVND (reference sequence). Trimming at V came to 10 bases and at J to 4 bases, leaving 14 bases not matched to a gene. The CDR3 here is CATQPGLAFGYEQYF. For the CDR3, the DNA is TGTGCCACTCAACCGGGACTAGCCTTCGGTTACGAGCAGTACTTC.

V is TRBV21-1 and J is TRBJ2-7; TRBD1, the table's D call, was not compared with the DNA. TRBV21-1 represents a pseudogene. The CDR3 has 18 residues. The CDR3 nucleotides are TGTGCCAGCAGCAATGGAGGGGGGACAGGCCCCGGGGCCTACGAGCAGTACTTC. Residues: CASSNGGGTGPGAYEQYF.

This clone was found once. The chain is built from TRBV28 and TRBJ2-7, with unresolved D. CDR1 and CDR2 (germline): MDHEN, SYDVKM. CDR3 length equals 10 residues. V was clipped by 8 bases and J by 7 bases, with 9 bases between them. The CDR3 DNA reads as TGTGCCAGCGGAAGTGGGGAGCAGTACTTC. Translated: CASGSGEQYF.

The chain combines TRBV6-1 with TRBJ1-1, with a weak D call TRBD1 (5 bases). The germline CDR1 and CDR2 sequences are MNHNS and SASEGT. Trimming took off 5 bases at V and 6 bases at J, with 10 bases between the two ends. This CDR3 comprises 12 residues. CDR3 region: CASSQGRAEAFF. CDR3 nucleotides: TGTGCCAGCAGTCAGGGTAGGGCTGAAGCTTTCTTT.

In nucleotides, the CDR3 is TGCGCCAGCAGCTCCAGACTAGCGGGAGAGAACAATGAGCAGTTCTTC. It is translated as CASSSRLAGENNEQFF. The rearrangement links TRBV4-1 to TRBJ2-1, with 12 bases matching TRBD2. The CDR3 totals 16 residues. V shed 5 bases, J shed 5 bases, and the junction held 7 bases outside the gene matches. CDR1 is MGHRA and CDR2 is YSYEKL in the germline V gene.

The rearrangement uses TRBV10-3 and TRBJ2-7; the match to TRBD1 covers 8 bases. This CDR3 has 12 amino acids. CDR1 and CDR2 (germline): ENHRY, SYGVKD. J gave up 6 bases and V 10 bases, and 8 bases lay outside the gene matches. In DNA, the CDR3 is TGTGCCACCGGACAGGGAGGAAGCGAGCAGTACTTC. Protein product: CATGQGGSEQYF.

V gene TRBV11-3 combines with J gene TRBJ2-3; 11 nucleotides align to TRBD2. The CDR3 extends over 17 amino acids. Germline loops: CDR1 SGHNT, CDR2 YENEEA. J gave up 5 bases and V 2 bases, and 9 bases lay outside the gene matches. The CDR3 DNA reads TGTGCCAGCAGCTTAACCTTAGCGGGAGGGCATGAAGATACGCAGTATTTT. As protein: CASSLTLAGGHEDTQYF.

The chain couples TRBV28 to TRBJ1-1; 8 nucleotides align to TRBD1. Germline CDR1 MDHEN, CDR2 SYDVKM. The CDR3 runs to 18 residues. V shed 4 bases, J shed 1 base, and the junction held 14 bases outside the gene matches. CDR3 DNA sequence: TGTGCCAGCAGTTCCCTCCTACAGGGGGGTAGTTGGAACACTGAAGCTTTCTTT. Protein: CASSSLLQGGSWNTEAFF. Full variable domain (rest looked up from reference TRBV28 and TRBJ1-1): DVKVTQSSRYLVKRTGEKVFLECVQDMDHENMFWYRQDPGLGLRLIYFSYDVKMKEKGDIPEGYSVSREKKERFSLILESASTNQTSMYLCASSSLLQGGSWNTEAFFGQGTRLTVV.

The chain carries TRBV9 and TRBJ2-4; 14 bases agree with TRBD2. V shed 4 bases and J 3 bases; nucleotides not matched to a gene: 12. Germline CDR1 reads SGDLS; CDR2 reads YYNGEE. The CDR3 covers 19 residues. CDR3 nucleotides: TGTGCCAGCAGCCCACGACTAGCGGGAGGGCCTAGTAGCAAAAACATTCAGTACTTC. It translates to CASSPRLAGGPSSKNIQYF.

V gene TRBV23-1 combines with J gene TRBJ1-4; the D is unclear. TRBV23-1 has ORF status, its function being uncertain. The CDR3 length is 16 residues. V was cut by 3 bases and J by 8 bases, with 19 bases left in between. CDR3 loop: CASSQVFLLGWEKLFF. CDR3 DNA sequence: TGCGCCAGCAGTCAGGTCTTTTTGCTCGGATGGGAAAAACTGTTTTTT.

This clone was seen just once. Without the conserved terminal phenylalanine or tryptophan, this CDR3 likely stems from a read error. The DNA is omitted, as the CDR3 cannot be located on it reliably, and the CDR3 follows TCRdb's listing. This chain uses TRBV7-2 with TRBJ2-6; the listed D gene, TRBD2, was not tested against the DNA. The CDR3 is 9 amino acids in total, end residues counted. Germline lookup yields CDR1 SGHTA and CDR2 FQGNSA. The CDR3 protein is CASSSLAGV.

The chain joins TRBV6-1 to TRBJ2-1; 9 positions agree with TRBD1. CDR1 and CDR2 (germline): MNHNS, SASEGT. CDR3 length: 13 amino acids. J was trimmed by 9 bases and V by 8 bases; bases with no gene match: 8. The CDR3 loop is CASRDRVSSEQFF. CDR3 coding DNA: TGTGCCAGCCGGGACAGGGTTAGTAGTGAGCAGTTCTTC.

The V and J genes are TRBV6-5 and TRBJ2-2; D ambiguous. V lost 6 bases and J lost 0, with 8 bases in between. The CDR3 consists of 14 residues. From germline, CDR1 is MNHEY and CDR2 SVGAGI. The CDR3 region has the DNA TGTGCCAGCAGCCTTACAGCGAACACCGGGGAGCTGTTTTTT. Encoded protein: CASSLTANTGELFF.

The chain is built from TRBV29-1 and TRBJ2-3, with 16 bases lining up with TRBD2. The CDR3 covers 18 residues. Germline values: CDR1 SQVTM, CDR2 ANQGSEA. V trimming: 2 bases; J trimming: 1 base; junction bases outside the gene matches: 6. CDR3 in DNA: TGCAGCGTTGAACCGGGACTAGCGGGAGGGGTCGGCACAGATACGCAGTATTTT. It encodes CSVEPGLAGGVGTDTQYF.

The chain is built from TRBV5-4 and TRBJ2-1; D is ambiguous. The V gene lost 5 bases and the J gene lost 4 bases, with 16 bases spanning the gap. The germline V gene has CDR1 SGHNT and CDR2 YYREEE (reference sequence). This CDR3 is built from 15 residues. For the CDR3, the DNA is TGTGCCAGCAGTTTCGTCCCGACACCTTACAATGAGCAGTTCTTC. Translated: CASSFVPTPYNEQFF.